What follows are 18 T cell receptor beta chains derived from one specimen sequenced in a study of PD-L1 blockade in urothelial cancer (dated by TCRdb to 2017 to 2019). Libraries were constructed by the immunoSEQ multiplex PCR assay. What TCRdb holds here is the immuneACCESS table cut down to in-frame rearrangements. Part of the clones is not present; checked against another copy, under half of the missing clones reflect an unresolved V gene, and the others are unexplained. This sample has roughly 45,000 clones in its table, and around 90% of those were observed once. About 8% of the sample is in the top ten clones. The sample consisted of PBMCs, taken around atezolizumab (anti-PD-L1) treatment. These receptors all come from a man in his sixties with urothelial cancer.

The chain uses TRBV5-1 and TRBJ1-6; D is perhaps TRBD1 (6 bases). The CDR3 runs to 15 residues. Germline CDR1 and CDR2: SGHRS and YFSETQ. V was trimmed by 4 bases and J by 7 bases, leaving 15 bases between them. The CDR3 bases are TGCGCCAGCAGCCCCCGGGACATCGAAAATTCACCCCTCCACTTT. This codes for CASSPRDIENSPLHF.

The rearrangement links TRBV10-1 to TRBJ1-6, with D perhaps matching TRBD1 (5 bases). Trimming took off 6 bases at V and 6 bases at J, with 9 bases between the two ends. CDR1 is WNHNN and CDR2 is SYGVQD in the germline V gene (reference sequence). This CDR3 is 13 amino acids long. DNA of the CDR3: TGCGCCAGCAGCAGAGACAGTAATTCACCCCTCCACTTT. Residues: CASSRDSNSPLHF.

V is TRBV28 and J is TRBJ2-1, with TRBD2 matching over 13 bases. CDR3 length: 15 amino acids. Trimming cost V 6 bases and J 10 bases; bases outside gene matches: 9. Germline CDR1 is MDHEN and CDR2 is SYDVKM. CDR3 sequence: CASRELAGGYGEQFF. The CDR3 coding sequence is TGTGCCAGCAGGGAACTAGCGGGGGGGTATGGGGAGCAGTTCTTC. The full variable domain, rest sourced from reference TRBV28 and TRBJ2-1, is DVKVTQSSRYLVKRTGEKVFLECVQDMDHENMFWYRQDPGLGLRLIYFSYDVKMKEKGDIPEGYSVSREKKERFSLILESASTNQTSMYLCASRELAGGYGEQFFGPGTRLTVL.

The chain employs TRBV27 and TRBJ2-6; possibly TRBD2 for D (6 bases). This CDR3 region has 17 residues. The germline V gene encodes CDR1 MNHEY and CDR2 SMNVEV (reference sequence). V was trimmed by 7 bases and J by 0 bases, leaving 16 bases between them. DNA of the CDR3: TGTGCCAGCACTCCCGGGACTGGCTACTCTGGGGCCAACGTCCTGACTTTC. Translated: CASTPGTGYSGANVLTF.

The sample holds a few counts of this clone. The CDR3 region is CASSLHRDRSSYEQYF. CDR3 coding DNA: TGTGCCAGCAGCCTACACCGGGACAGGAGCTCCTACGAGCAGTACTTC. V gene TRBV7-9 combines with J gene TRBJ2-7; 8 positions agree with TRBD1. The length of the CDR3 is 16 residues. Germline CDR1 reads SEHNR; CDR2 reads FQNEAQ (reference sequence). V was clipped by 5 bases and J by 0 bases; unmatched bases: 9.

The chain combines TRBV21-1 with TRBJ2-1; the table names TRBD1, a call not compared with the DNA. TRBV21-1 is a known pseudogene. The CDR3 length is 15 residues. Written as DNA, the CDR3 is TGTGCCAGCAGCAATTTAGTCAGGGATGTAAATGAGCAGTTCTTC. It is translated as CASSNLVRDVNEQFF.

CDR3 sequence: CASSDCEGTGTGDEKLFF. CDR3 bases: TGTGCCAGCAGTGACTGCGAGGGGACCGGGACAGGGGATGAAAAACTGTTTTTT. The chain recombines TRBV6-4 with TRBJ1-4, with 10 bases that match TRBD1. This CDR3 is built from 18 residues. Germline values: CDR1 MRHNA, CDR2 SNTAGT. The V segment lost 1 base and the J segment 6 bases; nucleotides outside the gene matches: 11.

The chain uses TRBV29-1 and TRBJ2-1; 10 bases line up with TRBD2. This CDR3 has 15 residues. Germline V CDR1 and CDR2: SQVTM, ANQGSEA. Germline trimming cut 7 bases from V and 7 bases from J; bases unmatched to any gene: 13. CDR3 residues: CSASHLAGGSNEQFF. Written as DNA, the CDR3 is TGCAGCGCCTCCCATTTAGCGGGGGGCTCGAATGAGCAGTTCTTC.

The CDR3, as DNA: TGTGCCAGCAGTGCTCGAGCGGGGGCGTCCTACAATGAGCAGTTCTTC. Its translation is CASSARAGASYNEQFF. This rearrangement joins TRBV2 to TRBJ2-1, with TRBD2 identical over 8 bases. Germline V CDR1 and CDR2: SNHLY, FYNNEI. The CDR3 is 16 amino acids. The junction had 6 bases not matched to a gene; V was cut back by 4 bases and J by 1 base.

The chain carries TRBV5-1 and TRBJ1-6; D is unresolved. From germline, CDR1 is SGHRS and CDR2 YFSETQ. V was clipped by 0 bases and J by 13 bases, with 8 bases between them. The CDR3 is 12 residues long. DNA for the CDR3: TGCGCCAGCAGCTTGGAGGCCGGGCCCCTCCACTTT. Encoded protein: CASSLEAGPLHF. Supplemented by reference TRBV5-1 and TRBJ1-6, the full variable domain reads KAGVTQTPRYLIKTRGQQVTLSCSPISGHRSVSWYQQTPGQGLQFLFEYFSETQRNKGNFPGRFSGRQFSNSRSEMNVSTLELGDSALYLCASSLEAGPLHFGNGTRLTVT.

The rearrangement links TRBV6-5 to TRBJ1-2; tentatively, D is TRBD1 (6 bases). The CDR3 is 14 amino acids. V was clipped by 9 bases and J by 6 bases, with 20 bases between them. CDR1 is MNHEY and CDR2 is SVGAGI in the germline V gene. CDR3 sequence (DNA): TGTGCCAGTTCTAACGGGGGGCCTAAACATGGCTACACCTTC. This translates into CASSNGGPKHGYTF.

V and J are TRBV15 and TRBJ2-3; a weak D match, TRBD1 (6 bases). Germline CDR1 LNHNV, CDR2 YYDKDF (reference sequence). V lost 1 base, J lost 4 bases, and 15 bases lay in between. The CDR3 has 16 amino acids. CDR3 residues: CATSRVGQGFADTQYF. Here the CDR3 DNA reads TGTGCCACCAGCAGAGTGGGACAAGGGTTTGCAGATACGCAGTATTTT.

The chain carries TRBV18 and TRBJ2-7; 9 nucleotides agree with TRBD1. Germline V gene sequence: CDR1 KGHSH, CDR2 LQKENI. V lost 4 bases to trimming and J lost 1 base; unmatched junction nucleotides: 14. The CDR3 is made up of 18 amino acids. The CDR3 DNA follows: TGTGCCAGCTCACGGGGGACAGGGAATATTAGGGGATCCTACGAGCAGTACTTC. This gives the protein CASSRGTGNIRGSYEQYF.

This chain joins TRBV30 and TRBJ1-6; D may be TRBD1 (6 bases). This CDR3 contains 14 residues. V was pared by 3 bases and J by 10 bases, with 16 bases between. Germline V lookup: CDR1 GTSNPN, CDR2 SVGIG (reference sequence). CDR3 coding DNA: TGTGCCTGGAGACCAGGGGCAGTCCACTCACCCCTCCACTTT. Protein sequence: CAWRPGAVHSPLHF. Full variable domain (missing parts from reference TRBV30 and TRBJ1-6): SQTIHQWPATLVQPVGSPLSLECTVEGTSNPNLYWYRQAAGRGLQLLFYSVGIGQISSEVPQNLSASRPQDRQFILSSKKLLLSDSGFYLCAWRPGAVHSPLHFGNGTRLTVT.

The chain has TRBV30 and TRBJ1-2, with D tentatively TRBD1 (6 bases). CDR1 is GTSNPN, CDR2 SVGIG, per germline (reference sequence). Deletions cut 5 bases from V and 4 bases from J, with 17 bases between. This CDR3 is built from 14 residues. The CDR3 region has the DNA TGTGCCTGGGGGGACGGGGTCAGGGGCTATGGCTACACCTTC. This sequence encodes CAWGDGVRGYGYTF.

This clone was observed a single time. The chain uses TRBV30 and TRBJ1-2; D might be TRBD1 (6 bases). This CDR3 has 13 residues. Deletions cut 5 bases from V and 4 bases from J, with 14 bases between. Germline CDR1 and CDR2: GTSNPN and SVGIG (reference sequence). The CDR3, as DNA: TGTGCCTGGGTTTTTACAGGGTCCTATGGCTACACCTTC. It translates to CAWVFTGSYGYTF.

The gene calls are TRBV7-3 and TRBJ2-7; the D is unclear. The CDR3 has 13 residues. The germline V gene encodes CDR1 SGHTA and CDR2 FQGTGA. Trimming left V 5 bases short and J 7 bases short, with 15 bases between. CDR3 sequence (DNA): TGTGCCAGCAGCCCCCGGCCGGCCGGGGAGCAGTACTTC. Its translation is CASSPRPAGEQYF.

This clone was seen just once. V is TRBV6-5 and J is TRBJ1-1; 8 nucleotides agree with TRBD1. This CDR3 comprises 13 residues. The junction had 5 bases not matched to a gene; V was cut back by 6 bases and J by 5 bases. Germline-derived CDR1 and CDR2 are MNHEY and SVGAGI. DNA for the CDR3: TGTGCCAGCAGCCTACAGGGGGGAACTGAAGCTTTCTTT. It translates to CASSLQGGTEAFF.